This T cell receptor (beta chain) derives from a study of T cell repertoires in cytomegalovirus infection (dated by TCRdb to 2018 to 2020). Background for the entire study: Because public TCR beta signatures pointed to carriage of CMV infection together with the matching HLA type, the HLA type of each donor mattered for the analysis. Here is what the overall study found, with its caveats: The ex vivo response was dominated by HLA-C-restricted CMV-specific TCR beta clonotypes, which also provided the single most frequent clonotype in two of eight donors. In both this cohort and an independent roughly 330-donor cohort, the cumulative frequency of public TCR beta family members distinguished carriers of CMV infection plus the relevant HLA type.

The sample was run on an Illumina HiSeq 1500. The public reads were run again by TCRdb, first through fastp at Q25 and then through MiXCR, and only productive beta chains were kept. Every entry covers one CDR3 protein and lists the most common genes and DNA from its rows. Within this sample are about 490,000 distinct CDR3 sequences, with 15% to 20% of them counted one time only. Jointly, the top ten make up roughly 25% of the sample. On this clonotype: Its target antigen remains unknown. The record has no base qualities; no much larger clone is one base away.

V lost 5 bases and J lost 0 bases; the stretch between them is 5 bases long. From cysteine to phenylalanine, the CDR3 is 13 amino acids long. Left in the record is the CDR3 DNA by itself, 39 bases read in frame from the first base. The sequencing sample was made of CD8+ T cells from PBMCs. Here the chain combines TRBV12-3 or TRBV12-4 and TRBJ1-5, with the D gene not clear enough to name. The clonotype originates from a human donor in good health (CMV status not recorded). Some clones in this sample may be carry-over from other donors' samples. DNA sequence: TGTGCCAGCAGTCAGAATAGCAATCAGCCCCAGCATTTT. Translated, this is CASSQNSNQPQHF.